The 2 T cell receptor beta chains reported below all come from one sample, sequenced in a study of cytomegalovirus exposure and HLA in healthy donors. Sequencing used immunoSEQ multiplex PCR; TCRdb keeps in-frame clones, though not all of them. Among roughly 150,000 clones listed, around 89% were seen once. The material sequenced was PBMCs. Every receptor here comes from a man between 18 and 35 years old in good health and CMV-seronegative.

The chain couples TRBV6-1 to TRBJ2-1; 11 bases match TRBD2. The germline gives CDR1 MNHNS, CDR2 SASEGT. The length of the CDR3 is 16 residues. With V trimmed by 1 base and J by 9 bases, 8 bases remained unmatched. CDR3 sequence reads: CASSEGLTSGSLEQFF. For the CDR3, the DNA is TGTGCCAGCAGTGAAGGACTAACTAGCGGGAGCCTTGAGCAGTTCTTC.

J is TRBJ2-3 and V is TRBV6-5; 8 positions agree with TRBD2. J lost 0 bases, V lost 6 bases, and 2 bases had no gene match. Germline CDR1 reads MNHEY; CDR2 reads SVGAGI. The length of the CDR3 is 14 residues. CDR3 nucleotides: TGTGCCAGCAGACTAGCGGCTAGCACAGATACGCAGTATTTT. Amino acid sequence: CASRLAASTDTQYF.